This T cell receptor beta chain was sequenced for a study of T cell responses to AZD1222 COVID-19 vaccine. General study points: Dominant CD4 TCR responses targeted spike regions 160-218 and 743-854.

Points on this clone: Its antigen is not known.

Trimming cost V 2 bases and J 3 bases, with 10 bases left between them. This CDR3 is 14 amino acids long. Per germline, CDR1 ENHRY and CDR2 SYGVKD. Clones were read by immunoSEQ multiplex PCR, and TCRdb kept only the in-frame ones, dropping some. This table has around 130,000 clones, 85% to 95% appearing once. The material sequenced was peripheral blood, taken on day 0 of AZD1222 vaccination. The chain combines TRBV10-3 with TRBJ1-2, with D unclear. The receptor comes from an adult in good health. This CDR3 reads CAISEPGPDYGYTF. DNA of the CDR3: TGTGCCATCAGTGAGCCAGGACCGGACTATGGCTACACCTTC.